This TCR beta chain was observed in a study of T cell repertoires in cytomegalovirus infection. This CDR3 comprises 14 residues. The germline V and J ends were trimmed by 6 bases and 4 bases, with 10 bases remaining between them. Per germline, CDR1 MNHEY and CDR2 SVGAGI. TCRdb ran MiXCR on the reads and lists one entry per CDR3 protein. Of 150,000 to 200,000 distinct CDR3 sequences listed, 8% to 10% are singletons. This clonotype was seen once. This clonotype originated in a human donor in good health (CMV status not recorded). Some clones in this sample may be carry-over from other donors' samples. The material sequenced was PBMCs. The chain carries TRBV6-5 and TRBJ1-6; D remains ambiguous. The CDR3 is CASSKQSYNSPLHF. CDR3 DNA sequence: TGTGCCAGCAGCAAGCAGTCGTATAATTCACCCCTCCACTTT.